One and the same sample provided the 25 T cell receptor beta chains below, sequenced in a study of blood T cells in healthy people across ages (dated by TCRdb to 2013 to 2016). Library generation was performed with 5' RACE. For sequencing, an Illumina HiSeq 2500 was employed. A second PCR of roughly 7 to 11 cycles was performed with a sample-barcoded 5' primer and a J-beta primer mix. TCRdb reanalyzed the raw reads on its own, using fastp at Q25 for trimming and MiXCR for clone calling, and kept in-frame beta chains. Rows are unified per CDR3 protein, each entry keeping the most common DNA and genes. The sample table shows hundreds of thousands of distinct CDR3 sequences, and about 45% are seen once. 20% to 25% of the sample is held by the ten biggest clonotypes. The sequenced sample was blood. These receptors originate from a man aged 80 or over in good health.

The chain has TRBV29-1 and TRBJ2-1; 7 nucleotides agree with TRBD1. V gave up 6 bases and J gave up 7 bases; unmatched junction bases: 9. CDR3 length equals 13 residues. CDR1 SQVTM and CDR2 ANQGSEA come from the germline V gene. CDR3 protein: CSVSTGAGNEQFF. The CDR3 DNA sequence: TGCAGCGTATCCACAGGGGCTGGTAATGAGCAGTTCTTC.

The chain couples TRBV4-3 to TRBJ1-4, with no clear D. This CDR3 has 16 residues. Germline assignment: CDR1 LGHNA and CDR2 YSLEER. With 1 base removed from V and 0 bases from J, the gap between germline ends came to 9 bases. CDR3 DNA: TGCGCCAGCAGCCAAGGGATGGTCGCAACTAATGAAAAACTGTTTTTT. Residues: CASSQGMVATNEKLFF.

For this clonotype: A much larger clone differs from this one at a single base, so this may be a read error. The chain has TRBV6-1 and TRBJ2-7; perhaps D is TRBD1 or TRBD2 (5 bases each). The V gene's germline CDR1 is MNHNS and CDR2 SASEGT. This CDR3 is built from 14 residues. CDR3 coding DNA: TGTGCCAGCAGTCAAACCGGGGCCTCCTACGAGCAGGACTTC. Translated: CASSQTGASYEQDF.

This clonotype turned up a few times. This chain joins TRBV6-5 and TRBJ1-2; 9 positions match TRBD1. This CDR3 spans 15 amino acids. The germline V gene encodes CDR1 MNHEY and CDR2 SVGAGI. The junction had 8 bases not matched to a gene; V was cut back by 2 bases and J by 7 bases. This CDR3 reads CASSYAGDRVGGYTF. CDR3 DNA: TGTGCCAGCAGTTACGCTGGGGACAGGGTTGGTGGCTACACCTTC.

The chain joins TRBV12-3 or TRBV12-4 to TRBJ2-3; D unresolved. The V end lost 2 bases, the J end lost 2 bases, and 5 bases lay between the germline ends. The CDR3 runs 13 residues. For the CDR3, the DNA is TGTGCCAGCAGTTTAAAAACCACAGATACGCAGTATTTT. Protein sequence: CASSLKTTDTQYF.

This clonotype was counted a few times. This sequence joins TRBV10-3 and TRBJ2-6; D is ambiguous. Looked up from germline, CDR1 is ENHRY and CDR2 is SYGVKD. Trimming pared 4 bases from V and 0 bases from J, leaving 7 bases between. The CDR3 totals 15 residues. The DNA for the CDR3 is TGTGCCATCAGTGGTGGGGACTCTGGGGCCAACGTCCTGACTTTC. Translation: CAISGGDSGANVLTF.

The V gene is TRBV20-1, the J gene TRBJ2-1, with TRBD2 matching 7 bases. Germline CDR1 reads DFQATT; CDR2 reads SNEGSKA (reference sequence). V gave up 0 bases and J gave up 5 bases; unmatched junction bases: 16. The CDR3 is 18 residues long. The CDR3 nucleotides read TGCAGTGCTAGAGATCCCTCCGCGGTGGGAGGGGCGCACAATGAGCAGTTCTTC. It yields the protein CSARDPSAVGGAHNEQFF.

This clonotype appeared many times. This chain joins TRBV6-6 and TRBJ1-1; D ambiguous. Deletions cut 2 bases from V and 10 bases from J, with 8 bases between. In germline, CDR1 is MNHNY, CDR2 SVGAGI (reference sequence). The CDR3 consists of 11 residues. The CDR3 reads CASSYDGGAFF. The DNA for the CDR3 is TGTGCCAGCAGTTACGACGGAGGAGCTTTCTTT.

This clonotype was seen only a few times. The chain employs TRBV7-2 and TRBJ2-3, with D perhaps being TRBD1 or TRBD2 (5 bases each). The germline V gene encodes CDR1 SGHTA and CDR2 FQGNSA. V was clipped by 5 bases and J by 8 bases, with 11 bases between them. The length of the CDR3 is 12 residues. CDR3 DNA: TGTGCCAGCAGCGCCCCTGGGGGTACGCAGTATTTT. Protein product: CASSAPGGTQYF. Combining the CDR3 with reference TRBV7-2 and TRBJ2-3 gives the whole variable domain GAGVSQSPSNKVTEKGKDVELRCDPISGHTALYWYRQSLGQGLEFLIYFQGNSAPDKSGLPSDRFSAERTGGSVSTLTIQRTQQEDSAVYLCASSAPGGTQYFGPGTRLTVL.

V and J are TRBV6-2 or TRBV6-3 and TRBJ2-1; D is possibly TRBD2 (6 bases). Per germline, CDR1 MNHEY and CDR2 SVGEGT. This CDR3 spans 13 amino acids. Between the trimmed V and J ends, which lost 3 bases and 8 bases, there was a span of 11 bases. The CDR3 loop is CASSYWERDEQFF. In nucleotides, the CDR3 is TGTGCCAGCAGTTATTGGGAGCGGGATGAGCAGTTCTTC.

This clonotype was counted only a few times. V gene TRBV28 combines with J gene TRBJ1-2; D unresolved. The V and J ends lost 5 bases and 10 bases respectively, with 20 bases between them. Germline-derived CDR1 and CDR2 are MDHEN and SYDVKM. The CDR3 consists of 14 residues. The CDR3: CASSPPGVVGDYTF. In DNA, the CDR3 is TGTGCCAGCAGTCCCCCCGGGGTCGTGGGTGACTACACCTTC.

The V call is TRBV7-2, the J call TRBJ2-1; a weak D match, TRBD2 (5 bases). This CDR3 region has 12 residues. V was pared by 10 bases and J by 7 bases, with 14 bases between. CDR1 and CDR2 from the germline V gene are SGHTA and FQGNSA. CDR3 DNA sequence: TGTGCCACCCGAACTACTAGTAATGAGCAGTTCTTC. Its translation is CATRTTSNEQFF.

This clonotype was seen just once. The V and J genes are TRBV6-2 or TRBV6-3 and TRBJ2-1; the D gene is possibly TRBD2 (6 bases). Germline assignment: CDR1 MNHEY and CDR2 SVGEGT. The CDR3 runs 12 residues. V was pared by 2 bases and J by 10 bases, with 9 bases between. The CDR3 sequence: CASSYVRGEQFF. The CDR3 DNA follows: TGTGCCAGCAGTTACGTGCGGGGAGAGCAGTTCTTC.

This clonotype was detected only once. This may come from a read error, since a much larger clone is one base off. This sequence joins TRBV6-6 and TRBJ2-3, with D perhaps given as TRBD1 or TRBD2 (5 bases each). Germline loops: CDR1 MNHNY, CDR2 SVGAGI (reference sequence). The CDR3 length is 15 residues. Trimming cost V 10 bases and J 0 bases, with 17 bases left between them. The CDR3 DNA follows: TGTGCCACGGGGCGCAGCGACCGTAGCACAGATACGCAGTATTTT. Its protein is CATGRSDRSTDTQYF.

J is TRBJ1-1 and V is TRBV5-1, with D hard to call. The CDR3 has 15 amino acids. Germline values: CDR1 SGHRS, CDR2 YFSETQ. CDR3 DNA sequence: TGCGTCAACAGCGCCCGGGCCTCGACTGCCACTGAAGCTTTCTTT. Its protein is CVNSARASTATEAFF.

This clonotype was counted between two and nine times. The rearrangement joins TRBV6-6 to TRBJ1-4; 12 bases match TRBD1. With 0 bases clipped from V and 8 bases from J, the junction kept 7 bases outside the gene matches. CDR1 and CDR2 from the germline V gene are MNHNY and SVGAGI (reference sequence). The length of the CDR3 is 17 residues. CDR3 DNA sequence: TGTGCCAGCAGTTACTCGCCGGGGACAGGGGGCAGGGAAAAACTGTTTTTT. Translated, it gives CASSYSPGTGGREKLFF.

The rearrangement joins TRBV20-1 to TRBJ2-1; TRBD2 matches at 7 bases. The CDR3 covers 16 residues. J lost 4 bases, V lost 0 bases, and 9 bases had no gene match. CDR1 DFQATT and CDR2 SNEGSKA come from the germline V gene (reference sequence). CDR3 nucleotides: TGCAGTGCTAGAGACGCCAGCCTAGCGGTTTACAATGAGCAGTTCTTC. Protein product: CSARDASLAVYNEQFF.

J is TRBJ2-1 and V is TRBV6-2 or TRBV6-3; D is perhaps TRBD1 (6 bases). Germline V lookup: CDR1 MNHEY, CDR2 SVGEGT. The CDR3 covers 17 residues. Trimming removed 2 bases from V and 5 bases from J, with 19 bases in between. CDR3 amino acids: CASSYGSGQPAHNEQFF. The CDR3 region has the DNA TGTGCCAGCAGTTACGGGTCGGGACAACCTGCCCACAATGAGCAGTTCTTC.

V usage is TRBV2 and J usage is TRBJ2-7; a possible D gene is TRBD1 (7 bases). Trimming removed 3 bases from V and 2 bases from J, with 11 bases in between. Germline V gene lookup returns CDR1 SNHLY and CDR2 FYNNEI. This CDR3 spans 14 amino acids. CDR3 nucleotides: TGTGCCAGCAGTGACGGAGGGGGCCCCTACGAGCAGTACTTC. The encoded protein is CASSDGGGPYEQYF.

J is TRBJ2-1 and V is TRBV12-5; 8 bases line up with TRBD2. Germline V gives CDR1 LGHNT, CDR2 FRNRAP. The CDR3 contains 15 residues. The V and J ends lost 5 bases and 4 bases, in that order; junction bases with no gene match: 7. The CDR3 nucleotides are TGTGCTAGTGGTACGGCTCCGGGGGGGTACAATGAGCAGTTCTTC. This codes for CASGTAPGGYNEQFF.

This clonotype was found a few times. The V call is TRBV27, the J call TRBJ2-3, with a possible D match to TRBD2 (5 bases). CDR1 and CDR2 (germline): MNHEY, SMNVEV (reference sequence). The CDR3 length is 15 residues. Trimming stripped 4 bases from V and 4 bases from J, with 15 bases between. The CDR3 here is CASSSSTSFADTQYF. Here the CDR3 DNA reads TGTGCCAGCAGTTCCTCAACTAGTTTTGCAGATACGCAGTATTTT.

This clonotype was counted at least ten times. The chain employs TRBV6-5 and TRBJ2-2, with TRBD2 identical over 9 bases. In germline, CDR1 is MNHEY, CDR2 SVGAGI. This CDR3 spans 18 amino acids. After removal of 0 bases from V and 7 bases from J, the junction contained 12 bases not matched to a gene. CDR3: CASSYSDGVAGVGGELFF. CDR3 coding DNA: TGTGCCAGCAGTTACTCCGACGGGGTAGCGGGAGTGGGCGGGGAGCTGTTTTTT.

This clonotype turned up a few times. The rearrangement joins TRBV6-2 or TRBV6-3 to TRBJ2-3; the D is unclear. The CDR3 length is 14 residues. The V and J ends lost 6 bases and 1 base respectively, with 11 bases between them. Germline values: CDR1 MNHEY, CDR2 SVGEGT. The CDR3: CASRAQWGTDTQYF. DNA for the CDR3: TGTGCCAGCAGGGCCCAGTGGGGCACAGATACGCAGTATTTT.

The chain has TRBV4-3 and TRBJ2-1, with TRBD2 as a possible D gene (5 bases). CDR1 and CDR2 (germline): LGHNA, YSLEER. The CDR3 is 16 residues long. The V end lost 0 bases, the J end lost 9 bases, and 18 bases lay between the germline ends. The CDR3 DNA follows: TGCGCCAGCAGCCAAGATCGGCTAGCCCGGCCGAGTGAGCAGTTCTTC. Protein: CASSQDRLARPSEQFF.

In regard to this clonotype: This could be a read error, since a much larger clone is one nucleotide away. This rearrangement joins TRBV6-5 to TRBJ2-7, with 10 bases identical to TRBD2. V was pared by 6 bases and J by 10 bases, with 15 bases of the junction left unmatched. The CDR3 loop spans 15 amino acids. Germline CDR1 is MNHEY and CDR2 is SVGAGI. The CDR3 is CASRGLAAQSWRQYF. CDR3 nucleotide sequence: TGTGCCAGCAGAGGACTAGCGGCCCAGTCGTGGCGTCAGTACTTC.